Below are 8 T cell receptor beta chains sequenced from a single sample in a study of T cell responses to AZD1222 COVID-19 vaccine. Sequencing used immunoSEQ multiplex PCR; TCRdb keeps in-frame clones, though not all of them. The table lists roughly 70,000 clones, more than 75% of them singletons. This material consisted of peripheral blood, taken 28 days after the second dose of the MenACWY control vaccine. The receptors come from an adult who received the MenACWY meningococcal vaccine as a control.

V and J are TRBV7-9 and TRBJ2-7; D gene unclear. Trimming cost V 2 bases and J 6 bases, with 11 bases left between them. The CDR3 length is 13 residues. Germline V gives CDR1 SEHNR, CDR2 FQNEAQ (reference sequence). Here the CDR3 reads CASSLISAGEQYF. The DNA of the CDR3 is TGTGCCAGCAGCTTAATTTCGGCCGGCGAGCAGTACTTC.

The CDR3 DNA reads as TGTGCCAGCAGCTTAGGCAGTGGAGCGGGGCAGCCCCAGCATTTT. Protein product: CASSLGSGAGQPQHF. The chain has TRBV7-2 and TRBJ1-5; D not certain. Germline CDR1 is SGHTA and CDR2 is FQGNSA. The germline V and J ends were trimmed by 1 base and 7 bases, with 14 bases remaining between them. This CDR3 has 15 amino acids.

The chain recombines TRBV7-2 with TRBJ2-2; D not resolved. The V gene lost 5 bases and the J gene lost 0 bases, with 10 bases spanning the gap. In germline, CDR1 is SGHTA, CDR2 FQGNSA. The CDR3 has 15 amino acids. Here the CDR3 reads CASSTDSANTGELFF. CDR3 DNA: TGTGCCAGCAGCACAGACTCGGCGAACACCGGGGAGCTGTTTTTT. Supplemented by reference TRBV7-2 and TRBJ2-2, the full variable domain reads GAGVSQSPSNKVTEKGKDVELRCDPISGHTALYWYRQSLGQGLEFLIYFQGNSAPDKSGLPSDRFSAERTGGSVSTLTIQRTQQEDSAVYLCASSTDSANTGELFFGEGSRLTVL.

The J gene is TRBJ1-5, the V gene TRBV6-6; the D is unclear. CDR1 and CDR2 (germline): MNHNY, SVGAGI (reference sequence). The CDR3 length is 12 residues. V was trimmed by 6 bases and J by 7 bases, leaving 10 bases between them. For the CDR3, the DNA is TGTGCCAGCAGGGGGAGCGAGCAGCCCCAGCATTTT. Amino acids: CASRGSEQPQHF.

CDR3 nucleotides: TGTGCCAGCAGCTTGTCATTGTCGGAGGCTGTGTATGGCTACACCTTC. Its protein is CASSLSLSEAVYGYTF. V is TRBV5-5 and J is TRBJ1-2; the D is unclear. The length of the CDR3 is 16 residues. V lost 1 base and J 5 bases, leaving 18 bases between the germline ends. Germline V gene lookup returns CDR1 SGHKS and CDR2 YYEKEE (reference sequence).

This clone showed up just a few times. The rearrangement links TRBV3-1 (or the pseudogene TRBV3-2) to TRBJ1-3; 7 nucleotides match TRBD1. From germline, CDR1 is LGHDT and CDR2 YNNKEL (reference sequence). This CDR3 spans 23 amino acids. The V gene end was trimmed by 0 bases and the J gene end by 1 base; junction bases not matched to a gene: 24. The CDR3 bases are TGTGCCAGCAGCCAAGACGGGCCTTACTGGGGAAGGGGGCCGGCTTCATCTGGAAACACCATATATTTT. Its translation is CASSQDGPYWGRGPASSGNTIYF.

The sample holds one count of this clone. J is TRBJ2-3 and V is TRBV7-2; 7 nucleotides line up with TRBD2. Germline loops: CDR1 SGHTA, CDR2 FQGNSA. The CDR3 has 16 residues. V shed 3 bases and J 0 bases; nucleotides not matched to a gene: 6. The CDR3 region has the DNA TGTGCCAGCAGCTTGTATGAGGGAGGGAGCACAGATACGCAGTATTTT. The encoded protein is CASSLYEGGSTDTQYF.

The chain couples TRBV27 to TRBJ1-4; the D gene is possibly TRBD1 (6 bases). CDR3 length equals 15 residues. The V end lost 5 bases, the J end lost 5 bases, and 15 bases lay between the germline ends. Germline CDR1 is MNHEY and CDR2 is SMNVEV (reference sequence). DNA of the CDR3: TGTGCCAGCAGTGGACGACAGGACGCCAATGAAAAACTGTTTTTT. It is translated as CASSGRQDANEKLFF.